This T cell receptor (beta chain) was identified during a study of OX40 agonist ivuxolimab in advanced cancers. In the study overall: The costimulatory receptor OX40 (CD134) was targeted by ivuxolimab, a fully human IgG2 agonistic monoclonal antibody. Intravenous ivuxolimab was administered to patients every 2 weeks at six dose levels: 0.01, 0.1, 0.3, 1.5, 3 and 10 mg/kg. Of the roughly 51 dose-escalation patients, hepatocellular carcinoma was present in about 20, melanoma in roughly 15, renal cell carcinoma in 9 and head and neck cancer in 9. In the dose-escalation cohort, 65% to 90% of patients were male, and the mean age was around 60 years, with a range of roughly 20 to 80. Prior anti-PD-1, anti-PD-L1 or anti-CTLA-4 therapy was permitted, and checkpoint inhibitors had been received by 40% to 50% of dose-escalation patients. Three dose-escalation patients achieved partial responses, one with hepatocellular carcinoma and two with cutaneous melanoma. Peripheral TCRbeta sequencing aimed to test whether ivuxolimab altered TCR sequence diversity and caused clonal T-cell expansion. The paper covers the monotherapy dose-escalation part of the phase I ivuxolimab trial, which included N of about 50 patients. Results and caveats for the whole study, not just this receptor: Low levels of normalized T-cell clonal expansion were also shown by some nonresponding patients. After ivuxolimab, expanded clones were on average more numerous among CD8+ T cells than among CD4+ T cells. Partial responders in the 0.1-3.0 mg/kg groups had among the lowest normalized peripheral clonal expansion, especially among CD8+ T cells. At doses of 0.1 to 3.0 mg/kg, clonal expansion of both CD4+ and CD8+ T cells in blood was seen between baseline and week 6. Which antigens the clonally expanded peripheral T cells were specific for was not determined.

Patients with a history of autoimmune disease or receiving systemic immunosuppression were excluded from the trial. Peripheral blood for TCR sequencing was collected from all dose cohorts at baseline, on cycle 4 day 1, and on cycle 7 day 1. Samples came from an open-label, multicenter, first-in-human phase I dose-escalation trial of ivuxolimab. Adults with locally advanced or metastatic melanoma, renal cell carcinoma, hepatocellular carcinoma or head and neck squamous cell carcinoma were enrolled in the trial. Before TCR sequencing, CD4+ and CD8+ T cells were separately sorted from peripheral blood. For sequencing of the TCRbeta CDR3 region, genomic DNA was extracted from the sorted cells. The immunoSEQ Assay was used to sequence the TCRbeta CDR3 regions. TCRdb took over this immuneACCESS table, retaining in-frame rearrangements with V and J assigned. Such tables are incomplete; in checked studies, under half of the missing clones stem from an unresolved V gene, and the remainder is unexplained. This sample has approximately 59,000 clones in its table, and over 70% of those were observed once. The leading ten clones occupy roughly 3.7% of the sample.

On this clone itself: The target of this receptor is not known. The record has no base qualities; no much larger clone is one base away.

The germline V gene yields MDHEN for CDR1 and SYDVKM for CDR2. Its CDR3 holds 14 amino acids, cysteine through phenylalanine. Left in the record is the CDR3 DNA by itself, 42 bases read in frame from the first base. V lost 1 base and J lost 2 bases; the stretch between them is 8 bases long. The rearrangement combines TRBV28 with TRBJ1-2; 6 matching bases give a weak D call of TRBD1. This clonotype was obtained from an adult with an advanced solid tumor such as melanoma, head and neck, liver or kidney cancer. Sample: CD4+ or CD8+ T cells sorted from blood, taken in a trial of the OX40 agonist ivuxolimab. CDR3 region: CASSLFQGNYGYTF. The nucleotides read TGTGCCAGCAGTTTATTTCAGGGGAACTATGGCTACACCTTC.